The sequence of this TCR beta chain was determined in a study of T-cell reconstitution after alpha-beta-depleted transplantation in children listed by TCRdb under 2016. Study-level background: T-cell immune reconstitution after TCRalphabeta/CD19-depleted allogeneic hematopoietic cell transplantation in children was quantitatively tracked in the study by means of TCR repertoire profiling. Study-level results and caveats: Hyperexpanded clone frequencies declined over subsequent months; after one year, T-cell counts and TCRbeta diversity were mostly attributed to newly produced T cells. About two months after transplant, the apparently early recovery of alphabetaT-cell counts reportedly depended on just several hundred clones that had expanded rapidly and came from non-depleted graft cells. In some patients, the high TCRbeta diversity seen at day 60 was put down to recipient T cells and intrathymic progenitors that had survived conditioning.

The receptor library was made with PCR. Sequenced on an Illumina HiSeq 2500. To normalize quantification of the TCRbeta repertoire, the TCR libraries were built with molecular barcoding that relied on unique molecular identifiers. TCRdb trimmed the raw reads at Q25, called clones with MiXCR and kept productive beta chains. Rows with one shared CDR3 protein collapse into an entry with the most common genes and DNA. This sample lists hundreds of thousands of distinct CDR3 sequences; roughly 23% were detected once. The top ten clones comprise roughly 13% of the sample. In its sample, this clonotype was seen many times. Its specific antigen is unknown. Within one base of it there is no much larger clone, and no base qualities were kept. Its CDR3 holds 12 amino acids, cysteine through phenylalanine. Just the 36-base CDR3 DNA is kept, in frame starting at base 1. Looking up the germline V gene yields CDR1 SGHTA and CDR2 FQGNSA. Cut back by 1 base and 4 bases, the V and J ends lie 4 bases apart.

Sample treatment or condition, as interpreted from the label and publication: allogeneic hematopoietic cell transplantation with graft depleted of TCRalphabeta T cells and CD19 B cells. TCRalphabeta/CD19-depleted allogeneic hematopoietic cell grafts were given to the transplant recipients, all of whom were children. The chain is made from TRBV7-2 and TRBJ2-5; the D gene is unclear. This TCR was sampled from a boy younger than two who had a stem cell transplant for acute myeloid leukemia, so the T cells may come from the graft donor. The sample was PBMCs, mostly from graft donor cells, taken 360 days after TCRalphabeta/CD19-depleted stem cell transplant. The DNA sequence is as follows: TGTGCCAGCAGCTTAGTTGCAGAGACCCAGTACTTC. Translated, this gives CASSLVAETQYF.